The sample holds one count of the clone carrying this T cell receptor (beta chain). A much larger clone is a single base away; this may be a read error. The sample is drawn from a study of T cells in Graves' hyperthyroidism and ophthalmopathy. Amplification of TCR beta CDR3 regions used RNA as the template. First-round RT-PCR of the TCR CDR3 relied on the HTBI primer set. TCRdb independently ran MiXCR on the multiplex PCR reads; one entry per CDR3 protein. The data contain around 240,000 distinct CDR3 sequences, just over 14% of them singletons. PBMCs were obtained from roughly 10 ml fresh peripheral blood. Germline lookup yields CDR1 DFQATT and CDR2 SNEGSKA (reference sequence). There are 15 residues in the CDR3. After removal of 7 bases from V and 5 bases from J, the junction contained 14 bases not matched to a gene.

Sequenced material: blood. The chain is built from TRBV20-1 and TRBJ2-3, with 8 bases matching TRBD1. The TCR originated in a woman in her 40s with Graves' hyperthyroidism that later progressed to Graves' ophthalmopathy. This CDR3 is CSVSSLGQAVDTQYF. The CDR3 DNA is TGCAGTGTTAGCTCTCTGGGACAGGCAGTAGATACGCAGTATTTT.